This T cell receptor (beta chain) was captured by sequencing in a study of glioma-infiltrating T cells. Germline V lookup: CDR1 SGHTA, CDR2 FQGNSA. The length of the CDR3 is 13 residues. This clonotype was recorded a few times. Its antigen is unidentified. This may come from a read error, since a much larger clone is one base off. Findings and limits, study-wide: Gliomas, especially low-grade, showed above-expected tissue-blood divergence; non-neoplastic patients showed below.

Amplification of TCR alpha and beta CDR3 regions from RNA used iRepertoire nested multiplex PCR. TCRdb processed the multiplex PCR reads anew with MiXCR; each CDR3 protein has one entry. The data show approximately 93,000 distinct CDR3 sequences, with around 37% seen just once and more than 30% held by the top ten. The origin of this receptor is a human donor with low-grade glioma or glioblastoma, undergoing nonglioma brain surgery, or in good health (not recorded which). The genes are TRBV7-2 and TRBJ2-3, with D uncertain. The sequenced sample was glioma tissue, nonneoplastic brain tissue, or PBMCs (not recorded which). CDR3 region: CASSPRVTDTRYF. The CDR3 nucleotides are TGTGCCAGCAGCCCACGAGTCACAGATACGCGGTATTTT.